The 10 T cell receptor beta chains listed next were all sequenced from one sample in a study of circulating and synovial CD4+ cells in juvenile arthritis. Only in-frame clones appear in the TCRdb table, and some are missing; sequencing was by immunoSEQ multiplex PCR. The data contain more than 13,000 clones, around four fifths of them seen just once; the ten biggest clones take up over 3.5%. The specimen sequenced was CD4+ T cells from synovial fluid. The source is a human patient with juvenile idiopathic arthritis. Some clones in this sample may be carry-over from other donors' samples.

About this clone itself: The junction and the germline gene differ at one end; a read error may be behind it. DNA for the CDR3: TGCGCCAGCACTGAGGACAGTTACCAAGAGACCCAGTACTTC. Its protein is CASTEDSYQETQYF. The chain is built from TRBV10-1 and TRBJ2-5, with D maybe TRBD1 (6 bases). The CDR3 is made up of 14 amino acids. Germline CDR1 is WNHNN and CDR2 is SYGVQD (reference sequence).

V gene TRBV7-2 combines with J gene TRBJ1-1; 8 positions match TRBD1. V lost 5 bases, J lost 2 bases, and 7 bases stayed unmatched. The CDR3 runs to 15 residues. CDR1 and CDR2 from the germline V gene are SGHTA and FQGNSA. The chain's CDR3 is CASSTRTGTNTEAFF. In DNA, the CDR3 is TGTGCCAGCAGCACCCGGACAGGGACCAACACTGAAGCTTTCTTT.

The chain is built from TRBV6-6 and TRBJ1-1; D gene ambiguous. This CDR3 region has 13 residues. Between the trimmed V and J ends, which lost 6 bases and 1 base, there was a span of 9 bases. Germline assignment: CDR1 MNHNY and CDR2 SVGAGI (reference sequence). In DNA form, the CDR3 reads TGTGCCAGCAGACGGACTCCGAACACTGAAGCTTTCTTT. Translation gives CASRRTPNTEAFF.

The rearrangement uses TRBV30 and TRBJ2-7; tentative D call: TRBD1 (5 bases). Germline CDR1 GTSNPN, CDR2 SVGIG (reference sequence). This CDR3 comprises 16 residues. Trimming shortened V by 0 bases and J by 2 bases, and 17 bases separated the two germline ends. The CDR3 sequence: CAWSVGQAISAYEQYF. Written as DNA, the CDR3 is TGTGCCTGGAGTGTGGGGCAGGCTATCTCTGCCTACGAGCAGTACTTC.

This sequence joins TRBV25-1 and TRBJ1-2, with TRBD1 matching over 8 bases. The germline V gene encodes CDR1 MGHDK and CDR2 SYGVNS. The length of the CDR3 is 15 residues. The trim removed 3 bases at V and 4 bases at J, leaving 7 bases unmatched. CDR3 loop: CASSESAGGFYGYTF. The DNA for the CDR3 is TGTGCCAGCAGTGAGTCGGCAGGGGGCTTCTATGGCTACACCTTC.

The chain recombines TRBV5-1 with TRBJ2-5, with D perhaps matching TRBD2 (6 bases). CDR1 is SGHRS and CDR2 is YFSETQ in the germline V gene. The CDR3 loop spans 11 amino acids. V dropped 7 bases and J dropped 5 bases, with 9 bases sitting between them. The DNA of the CDR3 is TGCGCCAGCCGGGAGTTCGAGACCCAGTACTTC. As protein: CASREFETQYF.

There are a few counts of this clone. The rearrangement uses TRBV6-5 and TRBJ2-1; the D gene is possibly TRBD2 (7 bases). V dropped 8 bases and J dropped 4 bases, with 15 bases sitting between them. The CDR3 covers 14 residues. Germline values: CDR1 MNHEY, CDR2 SVGAGI. The CDR3 loop reads CASGGGPTYNEQFF. DNA for the CDR3: TGTGCCAGCGGGGGGGGGCCCACGTACAATGAGCAGTTCTTC.

The V and J genes are TRBV11-3 and TRBJ2-7; 10 bases fit TRBD1. Germline V lookup: CDR1 SGHNT, CDR2 YENEEA. V trimming: 1 base; J trimming: 5 bases; junction bases outside the gene matches: 11. This CDR3 has 17 amino acids. Here the CDR3 DNA reads TGTGCCAGCAGCTTAGCGTTACGAGGGACAGGGGCCCACGAGCAGTACTTC. As protein: CASSLALRGTGAHEQYF.

The chain joins TRBV7-3 to TRBJ2-7; D might be TRBD2 (6 bases). Germline lookup yields CDR1 SGHTA and CDR2 FQGTGA. CDR3 length: 15 residues. V lost 4 bases to trimming and J lost 0 bases, with 13 bases between them. In nucleotides, the CDR3 is TGTGCCAGCAGCTCGGGACTGGGGAGCTCCTACGAGCAGTACTTC. It specifies CASSSGLGSSYEQYF.

The chain employs TRBV4-3 and TRBJ1-1; 8 bases agree with TRBD1. The V gene's germline CDR1 is LGHNA and CDR2 YSLEER. CDR3 length: 12 residues. The trim removed 1 base at V and 12 bases at J, leaving 4 bases unmatched. CDR3 DNA sequence: TGCGCCAGCAGCCAAGGGACAGGGTTTACTTTCTTT. This codes for CASSQGTGFTFF.